Listed below are T cell receptor beta chains from one sample, sequenced in a study of T-cell memory formation after mild COVID-19. TCRdb itself ran the 5' RACE reads through MiXCR, one entry per CDR3 protein. The sample includes approximately 410,000 distinct CDR3 sequences, more than 20% seen only once; the top ten take approximately 14%. Sequences were obtained from PBMCs or a T cell subset sorted from them (not recorded which). Receptors were obtained from an adult woman who had mild COVID-19 (a few samples of this study predate the infection). Cell type and time point are not known. Both conserved end residues are part of each CDR3. A D gene is named only where the DNA matches it firmly. Not every row has a clone size; where given, it reads once, few, many or a size class.

d_call: -; j_call: TRBJ2-3; v_call: TRBV7-2; clone_size: -; cdr3_nt: TGTGCCAGCAGCTTAGCTTATCCCCGACGGGGCACAGATACGCAGTATTTT; cdr3_aa: CASSLAYPRRGTDTQYF
d_call: TRBD1; j_call: TRBJ1-1; v_call: TRBV7-9; clone_size: few; cdr3_nt: TGTGCCAGCGCTCTGAGGGGACAGGGCAACACTGAAGCTTTCTTT; cdr3_aa: CASALRGQGNTEAFF
d_call: TRBD1; j_call: TRBJ2-7; v_call: TRBV4-1; clone_size: many; cdr3_nt: TGCGCCAGCAGCCAGTTTGTTATTGGACAGGCCCTGAGGGAGCAGTACTTC; cdr3_aa: CASSQFVIGQALREQYF
d_call: -; j_call: TRBJ1-2; v_call: TRBV4-1; clone_size: -; cdr3_nt: TGCGCCAGCAGCCAAGATATCCAGGTTAACTATGGCTACACCTTC; cdr3_aa: CASSQDIQVNYGYTF
d_call: -; j_call: TRBJ1-6; v_call: TRBV15; clone_size: few; cdr3_nt: TGTGCCACCAGCAGAGACCGACAGAGAAATTCACCCCTCCACTTT; cdr3_aa: CATSRDRQRNSPLHF
d_call: -; j_call: TRBJ2-7; v_call: TRBV27; clone_size: few; cdr3_nt: TGTGCCAGCAGTTTAACGAGGGGGTCCTCGGGGTACGAGCAGTACTTC; cdr3_aa: CASSLTRGSSGYEQYF
d_call: -; j_call: TRBJ2-7; v_call: TRBV29-1; clone_size: -; cdr3_nt: TGCAGCGTTGAAGATCGAGGAGGGGCCCAGGTTCCCTACGAGCAGTACTTC; cdr3_aa: CSVEDRGGAQVPYEQYF
d_call: TRBD2; j_call: TRBJ2-1; v_call: TRBV5-5; clone_size: many; cdr3_nt: TGTGCCAGCAGCAGGACTAGCCCCGTGGTTTTCGGTGAGCAGTTCTTC; cdr3_aa: CASSRTSPVVFGEQFF
d_call: -; j_call: TRBJ2-2; v_call: TRBV12-3/TRBV12-4; clone_size: many; cdr3_nt: TGTGCCAGCAGTTTTACCCAGGACGGACCTTTCACCGGGGAGCTGTTTTTT; cdr3_aa: CASSFTQDGPFTGELFF
d_call: TRBD2; j_call: TRBJ2-5; v_call: TRBV7-8; clone_size: -; cdr3_nt: TGTGCCAGCAGCCGGGGGGGGGTCCAAGAGACCCAGTACTTC; cdr3_aa: CASSRGGVQETQYF
d_call: TRBD2; j_call: TRBJ2-3; v_call: TRBV3-1; clone_size: -; cdr3_nt: TGTGCCAGCAGCCAAACAGTTGCGGGGGGCACAGATACGCAGTATTTT; cdr3_aa: CASSQTVAGGTDTQYF
d_call: TRBD1; j_call: TRBJ2-3; v_call: TRBV7-2; clone_size: -; cdr3_nt: TGTGCCAGCAGCCAGGGGGCTGGGACAGATACGCAGTATTTT; cdr3_aa: CASSQGAGTDTQYF
d_call: -; j_call: TRBJ1-2; v_call: TRBV29-1; clone_size: few; cdr3_nt: TGCAGCGTTGTGACCGGAAACTATGGCTACACCTTC; cdr3_aa: CSVVTGNYGYTF
d_call: TRBD1; j_call: TRBJ1-1; v_call: TRBV6-4; clone_size: -; cdr3_nt: TGTGCCAGCAGGGCCGGGACAGGGGGGACTGAAGCTTTCTTT; cdr3_aa: CASRAGTGGTEAFF
d_call: -; j_call: TRBJ2-3; v_call: TRBV7-9; clone_size: -; cdr3_nt: TGTGCCAGCAGTCGCATTTCGGATACGCAGTATTTT; cdr3_aa: CASSRISDTQYF
d_call: -; j_call: TRBJ2-2; v_call: TRBV10-3; clone_size: few; cdr3_nt: TGTGCCATCAGTGATCTCGACACTGACACCGGGGAGCTGTTTTTT; cdr3_aa: CAISDLDTDTGELFF
d_call: TRBD2; j_call: TRBJ2-7; v_call: TRBV7-3; clone_size: many; cdr3_nt: TGTGCCAGCAGCTTAAGCGGGGGCTCCTACGAGCAGTACTTC; cdr3_aa: CASSLSGGSYEQYF
d_call: -; j_call: TRBJ2-7; v_call: TRBV7-9; clone_size: few; cdr3_nt: TGTGCCAGCAGCTTAGCGCCTCACATCTACGAGCAGTACTTC; cdr3_aa: CASSLAPHIYEQYF
d_call: TRBD1; j_call: TRBJ1-3; v_call: TRBV6-6; clone_size: few; cdr3_nt: TGTGCCAGCAGTGACAGGGGCCGGGGGGACACCATATATTTT; cdr3_aa: CASSDRGRGDTIYF
d_call: -; j_call: TRBJ1-2; v_call: TRBV24-1; clone_size: -; cdr3_nt: TGTGCCACCAGTGTCAACAGCTACTATGGCTACACCTTC; cdr3_aa: CATSVNSYYGYTF
d_call: -; j_call: TRBJ2-1; v_call: TRBV4-3; clone_size: -; cdr3_nt: TGCGCCAGCAGTCAAACCCGCTCAGTATCCTACAATGAGCAGTTCTTC; cdr3_aa: CASSQTRSVSYNEQFF
d_call: TRBD1; j_call: TRBJ2-2; v_call: TRBV6-2/TRBV6-3; clone_size: -; cdr3_nt: TGTGCCAGCAGTCCCGGACAGGGCTGGCCCGGGGAGCTGTTTTTT; cdr3_aa: CASSPGQGWPGELFF
d_call: -; j_call: TRBJ1-1; v_call: TRBV12-3/TRBV12-4; clone_size: few; cdr3_nt: TGTGCCAGCAGTTTACAGGGACACCCAACGAACACTGAAGCTTTCTTT; cdr3_aa: CASSLQGHPTNTEAFF
d_call: TRBD1; j_call: TRBJ2-3; v_call: TRBV4-1; clone_size: -; cdr3_nt: TGCGCCAGCAGCCAACCTAGACAGGGGGCTAGCACAGATACGCAGTATTTT; cdr3_aa: CASSQPRQGASTDTQYF
d_call: -; j_call: TRBJ2-1; v_call: TRBV3-1; clone_size: -; cdr3_nt: TGTGCCAGCAGCCCCTTAGCAGGCTATAATGAGCAGTTCTTC; cdr3_aa: CASSPLAGYNEQFF
d_call: -; j_call: TRBJ1-2; v_call: TRBV20-1; clone_size: few; cdr3_nt: TGCAGGGCCTTAGGGGTTTTTGGTAGCTACACCTTC; cdr3_aa: CRALGVFGSYTF
d_call: -; j_call: TRBJ1-2; v_call: TRBV9; clone_size: -; cdr3_nt: TGTGCCAGCAGCGTAGGGCAATCTAACTATGGCTACACCTTC; cdr3_aa: CASSVGQSNYGYTF
d_call: -; j_call: TRBJ1-3; v_call: TRBV5-1; clone_size: -; cdr3_nt: TGCGCCAGCAGCGGGTCAGCCTCTGGAAACACCATATATTTT; cdr3_aa: CASSGSASGNTIYF
d_call: TRBD1; j_call: TRBJ1-2; v_call: TRBV7-2; clone_size: -; cdr3_nt: TGTGCCAGCAGAACTACAGGGGGCGCCGGCTATGGCTACACCTTC; cdr3_aa: CASRTTGGAGYGYTF
d_call: -; j_call: TRBJ2-3; v_call: TRBV24-1; clone_size: -; cdr3_nt: TGTGCCACCAGTGATTCGGCGGGACAGAGGAGAGATACGCAGTATTTT; cdr3_aa: CATSDSAGQRRDTQYF
d_call: -; j_call: TRBJ2-1; v_call: TRBV27; clone_size: -; cdr3_nt: TGTGCCAGCAGACCGGGACACCTAAATGAGCAGTTCTTC; cdr3_aa: CASRPGHLNEQFF
d_call: -; j_call: TRBJ1-4; v_call: TRBV5-1; clone_size: few; cdr3_nt: TGCGCCAGCAGCTCGGGACTCAGGAGTGAAAAACTGTTTTTT; cdr3_aa: CASSSGLRSEKLFF
d_call: -; j_call: TRBJ2-1; v_call: TRBV2; clone_size: few; cdr3_nt: TGTGCCAGCAAAAGCGGAACCTCCTACAATGAGCAGTTCTTC; cdr3_aa: CASKSGTSYNEQFF
d_call: -; j_call: TRBJ2-7; v_call: TRBV29-1; clone_size: few; cdr3_nt: TGCAGCGTTGAAGGGTTACCAGACGCCTACGAGCAGTACTTC; cdr3_aa: CSVEGLPDAYEQYF
d_call: -; j_call: TRBJ2-5; v_call: TRBV12-3/TRBV12-4; clone_size: few; cdr3_nt: TGTGCCAGCAGTTTAATGCTGTACCAAGAGACCCAGTACTTC; cdr3_aa: CASSLMLYQETQYF
d_call: -; j_call: TRBJ1-1; v_call: TRBV6-5; clone_size: few; cdr3_nt: TGTGCCAGCAGTTACTCAAGGACAGCGACGAACACTGAAGCTTTCTTT; cdr3_aa: CASSYSRTATNTEAFF
d_call: TRBD2; j_call: TRBJ2-3; v_call: TRBV20-1; clone_size: few; cdr3_nt: TGCAGTGCCCTCTCCATAGCGGGAGTCACAGATACGCAGTATTTT; cdr3_aa: CSALSIAGVTDTQYF
d_call: -; j_call: TRBJ2-4; v_call: TRBV5-1; clone_size: few; cdr3_nt: TGCGCCAGCAGCTTGGCCGGGGGCAAGGGGAACATTCAGTACTTC; cdr3_aa: CASSLAGGKGNIQYF
d_call: TRBD2; j_call: TRBJ2-1; v_call: TRBV6-2/TRBV6-3; clone_size: few; cdr3_nt: TGTGCCAGCCGAAGGTTTAGCGGGCCCGACAATGAGCAGTTCTTC; cdr3_aa: CASRRFSGPDNEQFF
d_call: -; j_call: TRBJ2-7; v_call: TRBV7-2; clone_size: few; cdr3_nt: TGTGCCAGCAGAGCCGAATGGGCGGGGTCCTACGAGCAGTACTTC; cdr3_aa: CASRAEWAGSYEQYF